These 21 T cell receptor beta chains share one sample of origin, sequenced in a study of blood T cell repertoires in COVID-19. Method: immunoSEQ multiplex PCR; TCRdb's copy keeps in-frame clones and lacks some. The data show 90,000 to 130,000 clones, around 79% seen once. What was sequenced was peripheral blood. The receptors were sampled from a woman aged 80 or older with active or convalescent COVID-19.

The chain employs TRBV11-2 and TRBJ2-1; possibly TRBD2 for D (6 bases). Germline V lookup: CDR1 SGHAT, CDR2 FQNNGV. The ends were cut back, 0 bases at V and 10 bases at J, with 16 bases in the middle. CDR3 size: 15 residues. The CDR3, as DNA: TGTGCCAGCAGCTTAGATCTGGATGTGGGGAGGGAGCAGTTCTTC. The encoded protein is CASSLDLDVGREQFF.

This chain links TRBV30 with TRBJ1-1; 8 bases are a match to TRBD1. The CDR3 runs 13 residues. V was clipped by 8 bases and J by 3 bases; unmatched bases: 8. The germline V gene has CDR1 GTSNPN and CDR2 SVGIG (reference sequence). The CDR3 bases are TGTGCCGGACAGGGACAACCCCACACTGAAGCTTTCTTT. This encodes CAGQGQPHTEAFF.

The V call is TRBV4-1, the J call TRBJ2-5, with 7 bases identical to TRBD1. The CDR3 loop spans 15 amino acids. V was clipped by 4 bases and J by 4 bases; unmatched bases: 9. Germline assignment: CDR1 MGHRA and CDR2 YSYEKL. CDR3 amino acids: CASSRLTGTVETQYF. The CDR3 nucleotides are TGCGCCAGCAGCCGGTTAACCGGGACAGTAGAGACCCAGTACTTC.

This clone was seen a handful of times. Written as DNA, the CDR3 is TGTGCCAGCACCCGTCAGAACTATGGCTACACCTTC. This translates into CASTRQNYGYTF. The rearrangement joins TRBV2 to TRBJ1-2; no firm D call. The CDR3 has 12 residues. Germline assignment: CDR1 SNHLY and CDR2 FYNNEI. V was cut by 7 bases and J by 2 bases, with 8 bases left in between.

The V call is TRBV6-1, the J call TRBJ1-5, with a possible D match to TRBD1 (6 bases). This CDR3 region has 14 residues. Deletions cut 7 bases from V and 5 bases from J, with 15 bases between. Germline CDR1 is MNHNS and CDR2 is SASEGT. The CDR3 is CASTGDRLYQPQHF. CDR3 in DNA: TGTGCCAGCACCGGAGACAGGTTATATCAGCCCCAGCATTTT.

The chain links TRBV2 to TRBJ2-1; 10 bases agree with TRBD2. V gave up 6 bases and J gave up 9 bases; unmatched junction bases: 17. Germline V gene lookup returns CDR1 SNHLY and CDR2 FYNNEI. CDR3 length: 17 amino acids. The DNA for the CDR3 is TGTGCCAGCAGCCACTGGGGCCTAGCGGGAGACCGGGGTGAGCAGTTCTTC. Residues: CASSHWGLAGDRGEQFF.

The chain carries TRBV5-1 and TRBJ2-3; 11 nucleotides agree with TRBD2. The germline V gene encodes CDR1 SGHRS and CDR2 YFSETQ. The CDR3 covers 15 residues. Unmatched junction bases numbered 3, after V lost 4 bases and J lost 2 bases. CDR3 region: CASSKTSGNTDTQYF. The DNA for the CDR3 is TGCGCCAGCAGCAAGACTAGCGGGAACACAGATACGCAGTATTTT.

The rearrangement joins TRBV10-3 to TRBJ2-2, with TRBD2 matching over 7 bases. This CDR3 comprises 15 residues. V lost 9 bases to trimming and J lost 4 bases; unmatched junction nucleotides: 11. Germline assignment: CDR1 ENHRY and CDR2 SYGVKD. The CDR3 DNA reads TGTGCCATGAGCGAGACTAGCTTGGGCACCGGGGAGCTGTTTTTT. Protein: CAMSETSLGTGELFF.

The rearrangement joins TRBV29-1 to TRBJ1-1; 7 bases map to TRBD1. Trimming at V came to 7 bases and at J to 2 bases, leaving 10 bases not matched to a gene. The CDR3 length is 14 residues. Germline CDR1 is SQVTM and CDR2 is ANQGSEA. Here the CDR3 DNA reads TGCAGCGGTCTGTCAGGGGGACTTAACACTGAAGCTTTCTTT. Translating gives CSGLSGGLNTEAFF.

The gene calls are TRBV19 and TRBJ1-2; D is perhaps TRBD1 (6 bases). Germline values: CDR1 LNHDA, CDR2 SQIVND (reference sequence). CDR3 length: 13 residues. V lost 6 bases and J lost 5, with 13 bases in between. CDR3 sequence reads: CASRQGPGYGYTF. The CDR3 region has the DNA TGTGCCAGTAGACAGGGCCCAGGGTATGGCTACACCTTC.

The CDR3 sequence is CASSQGTDVVEQYF. The CDR3 DNA is TGCGCCAGCAGCCAGGGGACAGACGTTGTGGAGCAGTACTTC. J is TRBJ2-7 and V is TRBV5-1, with 7 bases lining up with TRBD1. V dropped 4 bases and J dropped 7; count of bases not matched to a gene: 11. Germline V gives CDR1 SGHRS, CDR2 YFSETQ. There are 14 residues in the CDR3.

This clone has just a few counts. The chain joins TRBV29-1 to TRBJ1-1, with 7 bases identical to TRBD1. CDR1 is SQVTM and CDR2 is ANQGSEA in the germline V gene. Trimming cost V 7 bases and J 3 bases; bases outside gene matches: 8. This CDR3 region has 13 residues. This CDR3 is CSALPTGYTEAFF. In DNA form, the CDR3 reads TGCAGCGCCCTACCGACAGGGTACACTGAAGCTTTCTTT.

This chain uses TRBV28 with TRBJ2-2, with TRBD1 matching 8 bases. Germline CDR1 MDHEN, CDR2 SYDVKM. With 4 bases clipped from V and 6 bases from J, the junction kept 1 base outside the gene matches. This CDR3 has 13 amino acids. CDR3 protein: CASSSQGAGELFF. The CDR3 region has the DNA TGTGCCAGCAGTTCACAGGGGGCCGGGGAGCTGTTTTTT.

This chain connects TRBV10-2 to TRBJ2-7; TRBD2 matches 10 bases. In germline, CDR1 is WSHSY, CDR2 SAAADI. The CDR3 length is 14 residues. V dropped 8 bases and J dropped 6; count of bases not matched to a gene: 10. CDR3: CASAGASGRSEQYF. The CDR3 bases are TGCGCCAGCGCTGGAGCTAGCGGGAGATCCGAGCAGTACTTC.

This chain uses TRBV2 with TRBJ2-7; D gene unclear. The CDR3 consists of 14 residues. CDR1 and CDR2 (germline): SNHLY, FYNNEI. Trimming stripped 5 bases from V and 0 bases from J, with 11 bases between. The CDR3 DNA is TGTGCCAGCAGTAAGGCGGCGAACTCCTACGAGCAGTACTTC. As protein: CASSKAANSYEQYF.

This chain joins TRBV18 and TRBJ2-3, with D uncertain. Germline CDR1 reads KGHSH; CDR2 reads LQKENI. Between the trimmed V and J ends, which lost 5 bases and 3 bases, there was a span of 12 bases. The CDR3 extends over 14 amino acids. CDR3 residues: CASSRLASTDTQYF. The CDR3, as DNA: TGTGCCAGCTCAAGGTTAGCTTCGACAGATACGCAGTATTTT.

This clone was seen more than once but under ten times. The chain is built from TRBV7-9 and TRBJ2-7, with 8 bases fitting TRBD2. V lost 5 bases and J lost 5; bases outside the gene matches: 2. CDR3 length equals 12 residues. Per germline, CDR1 SEHNR and CDR2 FQNEAQ (reference sequence). The CDR3 spells CASSPGGDEQYF. The CDR3 coding sequence is TGTGCCAGCAGCCCCGGGGGGGACGAGCAGTACTTC.

This clone was recorded a few times. This chain joins TRBV4-1 and TRBJ1-5, with D unresolved. Germline CDR1 reads MGHRA; CDR2 reads YSYEKL. The CDR3 has 15 amino acids. V lost 4 bases, J lost 5 bases, and 15 bases lay in between. CDR3: CASSRKVGPYQPQHF. The CDR3 DNA reads TGCGCCAGCAGCCGCAAAGTTGGGCCCTATCAGCCCCAGCATTTT.

V and J are TRBV5-8 and TRBJ1-3; the D is unclear. This CDR3 is 16 amino acids long. Germline values: CDR1 SGHTS, CDR2 YDEGEE. Trimming left V 2 bases short and J 2 bases short, with 14 bases between. The CDR3 coding sequence is TGTGCCAGCAGCTTTATCTCTGGTAGCCCTGGAAACACCATATATTTT. Protein product: CASSFISGSPGNTIYF.

The chain links TRBV5-4 to TRBJ2-7, with 7 positions matching TRBD2. V trimming: 6 bases; J trimming: 1 base; junction bases outside the gene matches: 10. The CDR3 has 15 residues. Per germline, CDR1 SGHNT and CDR2 YYREEE (reference sequence). The CDR3 DNA follows: TGTGCCAGCAACAACTGGGCTAGCGGTTCCTACGAGCAGTACTTC. Translated: CASNNWASGSYEQYF.

The genes are TRBV5-4 and TRBJ2-7, with 7 bases fitting TRBD1. V was pared by 3 bases and J by 8 bases, with 14 bases of the junction left unmatched. CDR3 length equals 15 residues. Per germline, CDR1 SGHNT and CDR2 YYREEE (reference sequence). This CDR3 reads CASSSPATGRFKQYF. The CDR3 bases are TGTGCCAGCAGCTCCCCAGCGACAGGGCGTTTCAAGCAGTACTTC.